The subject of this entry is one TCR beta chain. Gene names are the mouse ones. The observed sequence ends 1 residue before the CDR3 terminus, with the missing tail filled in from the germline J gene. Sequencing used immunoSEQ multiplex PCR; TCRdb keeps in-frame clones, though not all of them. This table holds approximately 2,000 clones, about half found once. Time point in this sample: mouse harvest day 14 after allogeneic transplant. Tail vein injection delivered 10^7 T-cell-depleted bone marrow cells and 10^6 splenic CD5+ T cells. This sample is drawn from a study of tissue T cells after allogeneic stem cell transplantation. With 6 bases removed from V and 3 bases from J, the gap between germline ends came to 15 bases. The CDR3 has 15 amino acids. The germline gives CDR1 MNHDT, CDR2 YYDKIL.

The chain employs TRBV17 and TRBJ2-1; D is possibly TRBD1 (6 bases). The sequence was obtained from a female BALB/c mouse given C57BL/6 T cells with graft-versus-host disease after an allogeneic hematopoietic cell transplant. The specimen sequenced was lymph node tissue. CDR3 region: CASRPYRAFYAEQFF. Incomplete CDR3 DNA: TGTGCTAGCAGGCCCTACAGGGCCTTCTATGCTGAGCAGTTC.